This TCR beta chain was recovered during a study of Graves' ophthalmopathy and Graves' hyperthyroidism. Transcripts of RNA were the source for amplifying TCR beta CDR3 regions. Amplification began with first-round RT-PCR using HTBI primers, then second-round multiplex PCR was performed. TCRdb re-analysed the multiplex PCR reads in MiXCR, keeping a single row per CDR3 protein. In the table there are some 350,000 distinct CDR3 sequences, about a sixth of which are singletons. The CDR3 consists of 14 residues. CDR1 is MGHDK, CDR2 SYGVNS, per germline. The V end was cut by 1 base, the J end by 5 bases, with 11 bases between. In this sample, this clonotype turned up many times.

This TCR derives from an adult woman with stable Graves' hyperthyroidism. Material for sequencing was peripheral blood. The V gene is TRBV25-1, the J gene TRBJ1-1; D remains ambiguous. The chain's CDR3 is CASSESPSWTEAFF. The CDR3 DNA is TGTGCCAGCAGTGAATCTCCCAGTTGGACTGAAGCTTTCTTT.